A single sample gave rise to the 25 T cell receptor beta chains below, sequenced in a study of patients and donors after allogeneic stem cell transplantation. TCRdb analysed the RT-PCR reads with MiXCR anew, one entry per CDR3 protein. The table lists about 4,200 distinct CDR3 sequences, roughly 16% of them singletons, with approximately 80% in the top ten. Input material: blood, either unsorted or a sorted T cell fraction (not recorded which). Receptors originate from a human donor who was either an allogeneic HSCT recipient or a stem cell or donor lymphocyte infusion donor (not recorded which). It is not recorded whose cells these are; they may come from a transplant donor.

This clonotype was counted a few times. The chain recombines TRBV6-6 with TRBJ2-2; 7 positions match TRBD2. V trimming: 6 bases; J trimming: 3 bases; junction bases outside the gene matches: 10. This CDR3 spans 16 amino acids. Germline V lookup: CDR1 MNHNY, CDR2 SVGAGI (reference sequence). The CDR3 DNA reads TGTGCCAGCAGCCGCAAGGCGGGAGCGGACACCGGGGAGCTGTTTTTT. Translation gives CASSRKAGADTGELFF.

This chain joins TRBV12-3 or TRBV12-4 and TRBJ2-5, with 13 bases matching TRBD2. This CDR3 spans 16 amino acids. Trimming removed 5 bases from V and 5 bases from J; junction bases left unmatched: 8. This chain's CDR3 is CASSLRTSGSLETQYF. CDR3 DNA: TGTGCCAGCAGTCTCCGGACTAGCGGGAGCTTGGAGACCCAGTACTTC.

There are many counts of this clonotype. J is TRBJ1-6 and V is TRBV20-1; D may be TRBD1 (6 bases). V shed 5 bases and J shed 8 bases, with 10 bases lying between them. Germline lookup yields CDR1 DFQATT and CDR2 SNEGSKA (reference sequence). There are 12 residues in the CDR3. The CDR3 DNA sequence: TGCAGTGCTGGCGGACAGTATTCACCCCTCCACTTT. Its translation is CSAGGQYSPLHF.

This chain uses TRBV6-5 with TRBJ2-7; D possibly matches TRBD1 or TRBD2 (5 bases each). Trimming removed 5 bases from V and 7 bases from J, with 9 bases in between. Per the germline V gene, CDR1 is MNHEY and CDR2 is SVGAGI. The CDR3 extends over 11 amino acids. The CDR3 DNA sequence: TGTGCCAGCAGTCGGGGCCGGGAGCAGTACTTC. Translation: CASSRGREQYF.

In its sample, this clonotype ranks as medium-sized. The CDR3: CATSRKLDLPYGYTF. DNA for the CDR3: TGTGCCACCAGCAGAAAGCTAGACCTTCCCTATGGCTACACCTTC. V gene TRBV15 combines with J gene TRBJ1-2; D not certain. The V gene lost 2 bases and the J gene lost 4 bases, with 14 bases spanning the gap. The CDR3 loop spans 15 amino acids. In germline, CDR1 is LNHNV, CDR2 YYDKDF (reference sequence). Combining the CDR3 with reference TRBV15 and TRBJ1-2 gives the whole variable domain DAMVIQNPRYQVTQFGKPVTLSCSQTLNHNVMYWYQQKSSQAPKLLFHYYDKDFNNEADTPDNFQSRRPNTSFCFLDIRSPGLGDTAMYLCATSRKLDLPYGYTFGSGTRLTVV.

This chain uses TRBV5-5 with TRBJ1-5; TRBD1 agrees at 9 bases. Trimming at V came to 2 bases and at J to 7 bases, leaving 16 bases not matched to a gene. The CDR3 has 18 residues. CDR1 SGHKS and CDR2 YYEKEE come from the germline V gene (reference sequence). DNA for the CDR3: TGTGCCAGCAGCTTTACAGGGGGCGAAGATCTGGTTTGGCAGCCCCAGCATTTT. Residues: CASSFTGGEDLVWQPQHF.

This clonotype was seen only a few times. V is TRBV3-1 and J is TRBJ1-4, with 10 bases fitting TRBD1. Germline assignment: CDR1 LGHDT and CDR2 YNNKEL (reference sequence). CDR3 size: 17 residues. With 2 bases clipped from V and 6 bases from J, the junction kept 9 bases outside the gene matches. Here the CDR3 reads CASSQKGPTGGHEKLFF. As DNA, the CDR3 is TGTGCCAGCAGCCAAAAGGGGCCGACAGGGGGCCATGAAAAACTGTTTTTT.

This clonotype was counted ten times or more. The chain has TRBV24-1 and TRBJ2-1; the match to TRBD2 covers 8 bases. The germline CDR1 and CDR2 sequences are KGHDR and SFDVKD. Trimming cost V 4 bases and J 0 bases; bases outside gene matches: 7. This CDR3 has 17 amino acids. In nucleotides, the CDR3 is TGTGCCACCAGTGACCCCTTAGCGGGGAGCTCCTACAATGAGCAGTTCTTC. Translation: CATSDPLAGSSYNEQFF.

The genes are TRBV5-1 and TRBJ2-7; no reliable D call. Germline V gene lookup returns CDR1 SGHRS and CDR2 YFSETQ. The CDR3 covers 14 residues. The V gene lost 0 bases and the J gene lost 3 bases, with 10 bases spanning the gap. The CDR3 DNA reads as TGCGCCAGCAGCTTGGAGGTTCCCCTCTACGAGCAGTACTTC. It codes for CASSLEVPLYEQYF.

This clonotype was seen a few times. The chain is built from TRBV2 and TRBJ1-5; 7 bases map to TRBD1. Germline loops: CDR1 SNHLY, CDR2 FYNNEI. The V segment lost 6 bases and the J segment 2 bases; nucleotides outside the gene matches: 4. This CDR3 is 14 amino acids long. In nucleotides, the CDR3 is TGTGCCAGCAGCAGGCAGGGGGGCAATCAGCCCCAGCATTTT. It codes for CASSRQGGNQPQHF.

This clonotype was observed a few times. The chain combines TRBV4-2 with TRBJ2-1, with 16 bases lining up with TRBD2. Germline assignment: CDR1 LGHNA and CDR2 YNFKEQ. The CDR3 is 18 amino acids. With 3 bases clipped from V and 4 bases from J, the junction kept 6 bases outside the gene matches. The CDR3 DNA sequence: TGTGCCAGCAGCCACCCGGGACTAGCGGGGGGGACGTACAATGAGCAGTTCTTC. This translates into CASSHPGLAGGTYNEQFF.

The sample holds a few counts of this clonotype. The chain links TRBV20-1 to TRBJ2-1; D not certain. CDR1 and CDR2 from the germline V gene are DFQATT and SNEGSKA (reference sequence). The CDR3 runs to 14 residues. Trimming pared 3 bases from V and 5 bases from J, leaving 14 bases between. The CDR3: CSASLLVRHNEQFF. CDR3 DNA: TGCAGTGCTAGTTTGCTAGTTCGGCACAATGAGCAGTTCTTC.

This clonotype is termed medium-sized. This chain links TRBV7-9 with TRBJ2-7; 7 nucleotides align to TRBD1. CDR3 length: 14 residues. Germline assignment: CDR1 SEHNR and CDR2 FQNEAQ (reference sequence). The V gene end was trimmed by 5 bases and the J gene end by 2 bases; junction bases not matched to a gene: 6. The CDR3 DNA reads TGTGCCAGCAGCCACCGGGACAGACCCTACGAGCAGTACTTC. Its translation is CASSHRDRPYEQYF.

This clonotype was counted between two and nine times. This CDR3 reads CASRPDPSNQPQHF. DNA of the CDR3: TGCGCCAGCCGCCCGGACCCTAGCAATCAGCCCCAGCATTTT. The V call is TRBV5-1, the J call TRBJ1-5; D is ambiguous. The CDR3 contains 14 residues. Germline-derived CDR1 and CDR2 are SGHRS and YFSETQ. With 7 bases removed from V and 0 bases from J, the gap between germline ends came to 11 bases. Complete variable domain (other parts from reference TRBV5-1 and TRBJ1-5): KAGVTQTPRYLIKTRGQQVTLSCSPISGHRSVSWYQQTPGQGLQFLFEYFSETQRNKGNFPGRFSGRQFSNSRSEMNVSTLELGDSALYLCASRPDPSNQPQHFGDGTRLSIL.

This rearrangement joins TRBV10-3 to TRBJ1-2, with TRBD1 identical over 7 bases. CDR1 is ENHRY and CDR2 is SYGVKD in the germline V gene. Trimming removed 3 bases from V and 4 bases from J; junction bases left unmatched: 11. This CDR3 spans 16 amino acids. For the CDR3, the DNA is TGTGCCATCAGTGAAGGGGGCATGGCGGGTGGCTATGGCTACACCTTC. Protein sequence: CAISEGGMAGGYGYTF.

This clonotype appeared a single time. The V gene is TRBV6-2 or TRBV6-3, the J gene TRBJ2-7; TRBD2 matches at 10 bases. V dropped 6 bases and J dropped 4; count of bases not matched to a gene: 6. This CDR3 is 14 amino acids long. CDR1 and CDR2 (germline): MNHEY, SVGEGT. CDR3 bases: TGTGCCAGCAGATTAGCGGGGGGAGGGTACGAGCAGTACTTC. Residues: CASRLAGGGYEQYF.

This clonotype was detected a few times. The CDR3, as DNA: TGCGCCAGCAGCTACCGACAGGAAGGGGGCACTGAAGCTTTCTTT. Translation gives CASSYRQEGGTEAFF. The chain couples TRBV5-1 to TRBJ1-1, with a possible D match to TRBD1 (6 bases). This CDR3 contains 15 residues. Germline CDR1 SGHRS, CDR2 YFSETQ. Trimming pared 3 bases from V and 4 bases from J, leaving 16 bases between.

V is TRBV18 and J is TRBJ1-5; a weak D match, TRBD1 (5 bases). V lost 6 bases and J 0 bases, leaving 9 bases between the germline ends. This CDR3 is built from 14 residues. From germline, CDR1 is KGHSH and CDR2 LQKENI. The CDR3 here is CASSRQNSNQPQHF. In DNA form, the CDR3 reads TGTGCCAGCTCTAGACAGAATAGCAATCAGCCCCAGCATTTT. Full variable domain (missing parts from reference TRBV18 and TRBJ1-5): NAGVMQNPRHLVRRRGQEARLRCSPMKGHSHVYWYRQLPEEGLKFMVYLQKENIIDESGMPKERFSAEFPKEGPSILRIQQVVRGDSAAYFCASSRQNSNQPQHFGDGTRLSIL.

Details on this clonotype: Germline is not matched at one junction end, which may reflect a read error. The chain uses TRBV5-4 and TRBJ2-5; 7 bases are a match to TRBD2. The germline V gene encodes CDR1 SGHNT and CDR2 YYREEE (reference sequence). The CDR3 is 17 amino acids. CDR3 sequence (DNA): TGTGCCAGCAGCCAAACCCGCCTAGCGGCCTTAGGAGAGACCCAGTATTTC. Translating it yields CASSQTRLAALGETQYF.

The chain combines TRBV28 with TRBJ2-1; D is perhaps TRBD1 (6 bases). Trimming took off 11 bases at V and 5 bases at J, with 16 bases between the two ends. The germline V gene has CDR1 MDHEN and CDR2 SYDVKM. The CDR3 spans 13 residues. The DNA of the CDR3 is TGTGCCCTTGGCAGGGGCCTCGACAATGAGCAGTTCTTC. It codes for CALGRGLDNEQFF.

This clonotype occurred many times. The CDR3 here is CASSGGTGSNQPQHF. The DNA for the CDR3 is TGTGCCAGCAGCGGGGGGACAGGGAGCAATCAGCCCCAGCATTTT. The chain couples TRBV3-1 to TRBJ1-5; 9 positions agree with TRBD1. V lost 5 bases and J lost 1; bases outside the gene matches: 3. The CDR3 totals 15 residues. Germline assignment: CDR1 LGHDT and CDR2 YNNKEL (reference sequence).

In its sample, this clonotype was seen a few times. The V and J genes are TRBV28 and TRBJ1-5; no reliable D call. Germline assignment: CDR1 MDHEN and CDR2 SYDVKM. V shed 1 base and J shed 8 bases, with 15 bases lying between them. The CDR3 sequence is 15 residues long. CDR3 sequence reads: CASSLSGLRIKPQHF. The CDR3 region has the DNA TGTGCCAGCAGTTTATCCGGACTCCGAATCAAGCCCCAGCATTTT.

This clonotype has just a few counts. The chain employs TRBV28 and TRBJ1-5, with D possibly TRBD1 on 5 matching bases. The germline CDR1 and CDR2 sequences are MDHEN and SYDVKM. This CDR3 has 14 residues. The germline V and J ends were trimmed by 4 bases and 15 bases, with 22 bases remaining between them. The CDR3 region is CASSSLRQGNLSHF. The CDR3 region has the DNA TGTGCCAGCAGTTCCCTGCGTCAGGGCAACCTCTCGCATTTT.

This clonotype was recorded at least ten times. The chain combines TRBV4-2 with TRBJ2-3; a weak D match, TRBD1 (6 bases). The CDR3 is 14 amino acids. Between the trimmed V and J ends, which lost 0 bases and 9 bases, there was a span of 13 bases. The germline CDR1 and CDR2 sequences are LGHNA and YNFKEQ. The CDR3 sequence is CASSQDMLQGTQYF. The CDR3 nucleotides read TGTGCCAGCAGCCAAGATATGCTTCAGGGGACGCAGTATTTT.

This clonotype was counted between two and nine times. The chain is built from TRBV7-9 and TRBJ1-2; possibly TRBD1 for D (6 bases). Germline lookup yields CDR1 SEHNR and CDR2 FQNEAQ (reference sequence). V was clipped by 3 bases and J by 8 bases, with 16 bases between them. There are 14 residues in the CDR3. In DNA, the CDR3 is TGTGCCAGCAGCTTCAATGGATGGGGGCAGGGCTACACCTTC. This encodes CASSFNGWGQGYTF.